The present T cell receptor (beta chain) was sequenced within a study of shared clonotypes between healthy human individuals. Study context: Per donor, CD8 memory used one plate, CD8 naive used two, CD4 memory used three and CD4 naive used three.

In regard to this clone: As yet, its antigen is unknown.

General study results and limits: Sorted-subset sequencing, rarefaction showed, was incomplete despite large depth.

Terminally differentiated effector memory CD45RA+ cells were excluded by CCR7 positive selection of CD45RO-negative cells. As handled by the study authors: ImmunoSEQ output lacked quality scores and full-length reads, limiting matched filtering. Method: immunoSEQ multiplex PCR; TCRdb's copy keeps in-frame clones and lacks some. The V and J calls and clone size are taken from that table; D and trimming were inferred from the DNA. The sample holds about 2 million clones, less than 95% seen once. The sequencing sample was made of naive CD8+ T cells sorted from blood. This TCR was recovered from a man aged 18 to 30 in good health.

The CDR3 sequence is CASSSLPGGNIQYF. The DNA of the CDR3 is TGTGCCAGCAGTTCCCTCCCCGGGGGAAACATTCAGTACTTC. The V and J genes are TRBV11-2 and TRBJ2-4; maybe TRBD2 (6 bases). Germline V gene sequence: CDR1 SGHAT, CDR2 FQNNGV. Trimming stripped 6 bases from V and 6 bases from J, with 15 bases between. This CDR3 is 14 amino acids long.